This entry is about one T cell receptor beta chain. At least ten counts were recorded for this clonotype. Its antigen is not yet known. No base qualities exist here, and no much larger clone lies one base off it. From cysteine to phenylalanine, the CDR3 is 14 amino acids long. Kept here is only the CDR3 DNA, which spans 42 bases and is read in frame from base 1. The germline V gene sets CDR1 to SGHDT and CDR2 to YYEEEE. V is trimmed back by 4 bases and J by 6 bases, and the junction contains 9 bases that no gene match accounts for. These data originate in a study of T-cell reconstitution after alpha-beta-depleted transplantation in children (dated by TCRdb to the mid-2010s). For the wider study: Using TCR repertoire profiling, the study followed T-cell immune reconstitution in a quantitative way in children after TCRalphabeta/CD19-depleted allogeneic hematopoietic cell transplantation. Points the paper makes about the study in general: In some patients, the high TCRbeta diversity seen at day 60 was put down to recipient T cells and intrathymic progenitors that had survived conditioning. Over the following months the frequencies of hyperexpanded clones went down, and after one year T-cell counts and TCRbeta diversity were mostly credited to newly produced T cells. The apparently early recovery of alphabetaT-cell counts about two months after transplant reportedly depended on only several hundred rapidly expanded clones that came from non-depleted graft cells.

The treatment or condition label on this specimen signifies: allogeneic hematopoietic cell transplantation with graft depleted of TCRalphabeta T cells and CD19 B cells. The transplant recipients were children given TCRalphabeta/CD19-depleted allogeneic hematopoietic cell grafts. Preparation of the library involved PCR. Sequenced on an Illumina HiSeq 2500. TCR library preparation used molecular barcoding, with unique molecular identifiers applied to normalize quantification of the TCRbeta repertoire. TCRdb reran the public reads through fastp at Q25 and MiXCR, keeping productive beta chains. Entries that share a CDR3 protein sequence are merged under the most common genes and DNA. In all, the sample holds under 300,000 distinct CDR3 sequences, and 9.5% to 13% of those were seen once. The ten top clones hold about a quarter of the sample.

Specimen: peripheral blood, collected 180 days after TCRalphabeta/CD19-depleted stem cell transplant. This chain joins TRBV5-6 to TRBJ1-2, with 7 bases aligning to TRBD1. This TCR was recovered from a male patient aged 2 to 9 who had a stem cell transplant for chronic granulomatous disease, so the T cells may come from the graft donor. The base sequence is TGTGCCAGCAGCCTACGACAGGGAGTCGATGGCTACACCTTC. This codes for CASSLRQGVDGYTF.